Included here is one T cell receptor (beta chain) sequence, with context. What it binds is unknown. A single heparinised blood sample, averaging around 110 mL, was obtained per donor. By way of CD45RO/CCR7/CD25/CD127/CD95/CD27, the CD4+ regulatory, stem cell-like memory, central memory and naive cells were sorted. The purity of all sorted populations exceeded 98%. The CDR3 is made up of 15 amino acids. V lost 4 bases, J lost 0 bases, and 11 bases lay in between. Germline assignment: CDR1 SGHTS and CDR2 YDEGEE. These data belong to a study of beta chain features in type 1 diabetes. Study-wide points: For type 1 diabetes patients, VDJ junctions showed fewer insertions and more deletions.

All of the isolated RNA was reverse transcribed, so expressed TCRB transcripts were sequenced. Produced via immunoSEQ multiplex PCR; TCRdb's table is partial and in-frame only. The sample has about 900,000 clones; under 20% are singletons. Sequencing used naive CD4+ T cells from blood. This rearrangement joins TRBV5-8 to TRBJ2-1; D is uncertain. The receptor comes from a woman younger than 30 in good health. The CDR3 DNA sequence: TGTGCCAGCAGCGCGACCCTTCGCTCCTACAATGAGCAGTTCTTC. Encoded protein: CASSATLRSYNEQFF.